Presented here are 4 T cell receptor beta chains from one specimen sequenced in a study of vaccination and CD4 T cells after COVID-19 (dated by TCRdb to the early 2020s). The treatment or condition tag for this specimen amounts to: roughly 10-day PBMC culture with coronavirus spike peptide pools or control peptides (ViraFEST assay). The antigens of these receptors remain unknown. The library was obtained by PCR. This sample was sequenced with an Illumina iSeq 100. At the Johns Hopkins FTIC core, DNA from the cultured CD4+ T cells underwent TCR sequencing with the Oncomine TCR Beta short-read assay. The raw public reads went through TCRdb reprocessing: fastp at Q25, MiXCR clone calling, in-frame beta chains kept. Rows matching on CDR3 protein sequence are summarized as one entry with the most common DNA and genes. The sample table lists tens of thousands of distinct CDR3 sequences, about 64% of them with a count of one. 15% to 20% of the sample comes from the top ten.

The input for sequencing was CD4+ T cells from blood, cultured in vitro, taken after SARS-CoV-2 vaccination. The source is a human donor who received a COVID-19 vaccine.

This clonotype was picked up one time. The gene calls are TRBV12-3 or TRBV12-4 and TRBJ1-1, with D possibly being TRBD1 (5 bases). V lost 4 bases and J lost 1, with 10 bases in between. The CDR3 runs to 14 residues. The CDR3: CASSSRGGNTEAFF. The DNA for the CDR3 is TGTGCCAGCAGTTCCCGGGGGGGGAACACTGAAGCTTTCTTT.

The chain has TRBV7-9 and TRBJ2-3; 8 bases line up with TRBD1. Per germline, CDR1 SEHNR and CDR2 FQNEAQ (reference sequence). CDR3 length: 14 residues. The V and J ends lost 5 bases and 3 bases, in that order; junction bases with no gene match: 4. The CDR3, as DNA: TGTGCCAGCAGCCGGACAGGGTTGACAGATACGCAGTATTTT. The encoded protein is CASSRTGLTDTQYF.

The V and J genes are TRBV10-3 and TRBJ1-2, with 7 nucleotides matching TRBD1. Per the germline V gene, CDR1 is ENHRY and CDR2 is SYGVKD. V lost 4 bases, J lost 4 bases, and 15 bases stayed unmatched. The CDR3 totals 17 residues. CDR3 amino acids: CAISVSDRVPGGYGYTF. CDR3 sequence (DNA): TGTGCCATCAGTGTTTCCGATAGAGTGCCAGGGGGCTATGGCTACACCTTC.

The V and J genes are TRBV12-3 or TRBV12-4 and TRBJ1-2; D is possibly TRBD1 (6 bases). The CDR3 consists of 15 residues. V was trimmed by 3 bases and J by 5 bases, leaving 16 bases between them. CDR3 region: CASSFHPGQQYGYTF. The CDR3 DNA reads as TGTGCCAGCAGTTTTCACCCCGGACAGCAGTATGGCTACACCTTC.